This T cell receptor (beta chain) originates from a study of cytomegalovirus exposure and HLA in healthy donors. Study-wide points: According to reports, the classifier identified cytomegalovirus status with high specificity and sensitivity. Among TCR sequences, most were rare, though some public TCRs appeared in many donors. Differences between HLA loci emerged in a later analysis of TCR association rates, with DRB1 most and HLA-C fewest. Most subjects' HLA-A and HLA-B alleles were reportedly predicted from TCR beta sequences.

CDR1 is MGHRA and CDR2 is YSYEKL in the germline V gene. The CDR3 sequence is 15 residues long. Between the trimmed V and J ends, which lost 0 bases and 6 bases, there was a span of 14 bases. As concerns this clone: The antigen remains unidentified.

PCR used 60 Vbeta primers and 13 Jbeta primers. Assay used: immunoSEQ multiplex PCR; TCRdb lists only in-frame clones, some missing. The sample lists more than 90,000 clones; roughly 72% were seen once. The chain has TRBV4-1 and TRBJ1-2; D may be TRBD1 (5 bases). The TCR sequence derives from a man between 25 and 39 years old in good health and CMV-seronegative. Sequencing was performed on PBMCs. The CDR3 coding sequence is TGCGCCAGCAGCCAAGATCCCCCAGGGCAGGATGGCTACACCTTC. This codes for CASSQDPPGQDGYTF.